The next 23 T cell receptor beta chains were all read from a single sample in a study of CD8 T cells in Susac syndrome. Random hexamers were used to reverse transcribe 0.5 to 1 ug of RNA. Using its own MiXCR run on the immunoSEQ multiplex PCR reads, TCRdb lists one record per CDR3 protein. This sample has approximately 260,000 distinct CDR3 sequences, with 96% found just once. Sequenced input: CD4+ T cells from PBMCs. These receptors all stem from a human donor with Susac syndrome.

The chain employs TRBV29-1 and TRBJ2-5; a possible D gene is TRBD1 (5 bases). V was trimmed by 1 base and J by 4 bases, leaving 10 bases between them. Germline V CDR1 and CDR2: SQVTM, ANQGSEA. The CDR3 is 13 amino acids. The CDR3 spells CSVEVGRGETQYF. CDR3 in DNA: TGCAGCGTTGAAGTCGGTAGGGGAGAGACCCAGTACTTC.

The chain carries TRBV29-1 and TRBJ1-1; 8 bases agree with TRBD1. The V gene's germline CDR1 is SQVTM and CDR2 ANQGSEA. V was clipped by 7 bases and J by 9 bases; unmatched bases: 10. The CDR3 has 12 residues. As DNA, the CDR3 is TGCAGCGCCCCCGTCGGACAGGGAAAAGCTTTCTTT. It codes for CSAPVGQGKAFF.

The V call is TRBV27, the J call TRBJ1-2; no reliable D call. Trimming pared 3 bases from V and 3 bases from J, leaving 11 bases between. The CDR3 spans 14 residues. Germline CDR1 and CDR2: MNHEY and SMNVEV (reference sequence). The CDR3 spells CASSLLAGYYGYTF. The CDR3 bases are TGTGCCAGCAGTTTGCTGGCGGGGTACTATGGCTACACCTTC.

The chain recombines TRBV20-1 with TRBJ1-1, with D possibly being TRBD1 (5 bases). There are 13 residues in the CDR3. V was clipped by 8 bases and J by 1 base, with 14 bases between them. Germline V gene sequence: CDR1 DFQATT, CDR2 SNEGSKA (reference sequence). The CDR3, as DNA: TGCAGTCAGGGAGGGCGTACGAACACTGAAGCTTTCTTT. It is translated as CSQGGRTNTEAFF.

J is TRBJ2-6 and V is TRBV27, with a possible D match to TRBD1 (5 bases). The CDR3 is 13 residues long. Trimming took 10 bases from V and 4 from J, leaving 11 bases between them. The germline V gene has CDR1 MNHEY and CDR2 SMNVEV (reference sequence). The CDR3 loop reads CATRVGGANVLTF. CDR3 DNA sequence: TGTGCCACCAGGGTTGGGGGGGCCAACGTCCTGACTTTC. The entire variable domain, with the rest obtained from reference TRBV27 and TRBJ2-6, is as follows: EAQVTQNPRYLITVTGKKLTVTCSQNMNHEYMSWYRQDPGLGLRQIYYSMNVEVTDKGDVPEGYKVSRKEKRNFPLILESPSPNQTSLYFCATRVGGANVLTFGAGSRLTVL.

The chain joins TRBV18 to TRBJ1-2; D call uncertain. Trimming cost V 1 base and J 6 bases, with 12 bases left between them. The CDR3 length is 14 residues. The germline gives CDR1 KGHSH, CDR2 LQKENI. The CDR3 sequence: CASSPRTDGDGYTF. CDR3 sequence (DNA): TGTGCCAGCTCACCACGGACGGATGGCGATGGCTACACCTTC.

The chain couples TRBV7-3 to TRBJ2-1, with a tentative D call TRBD2 (6 bases). The CDR3 contains 17 residues. From germline, CDR1 is SGHTA and CDR2 FQGTGA. Trimming shortened V by 3 bases and J by 5 bases, and 20 bases separated the two germline ends. The CDR3 protein is CASSFSGTGTHNNEQFF. The CDR3 region has the DNA TGTGCCAGCAGCTTCTCGGGGACTGGAACCCACAACAATGAGCAGTTCTTC.

The rearrangement links TRBV4-1 to TRBJ1-1; maybe TRBD1 (5 bases). Germline lookup yields CDR1 MGHRA and CDR2 YSYEKL. There are 15 residues in the CDR3. The V gene lost 6 bases and the J gene lost 4 bases, with 18 bases spanning the gap. The CDR3 loop reads CASRAPGRGTTEAFF. In nucleotides, the CDR3 is TGCGCCAGCAGGGCACCTGGGCGGGGGACCACTGAAGCTTTCTTT.

This chain links TRBV6-5 with TRBJ2-2, with D perhaps matching TRBD2 (6 bases). CDR1 and CDR2 from the germline V gene are MNHEY and SVGAGI. The V gene lost 2 bases and the J gene lost 7 bases, with 8 bases spanning the gap. The CDR3 extends over 13 amino acids. CDR3 in DNA: TGTGCCAGCAGTTACGGCGGGAACGGGGAGCTGTTTTTT. This encodes CASSYGGNGELFF.

This clonotype was picked up a small number of times. The chain carries TRBV4-1 and TRBJ2-6; D gene uncertain. With 1 base removed from V and 8 bases from J, the gap between germline ends came to 12 bases. This CDR3 comprises 15 residues. Germline CDR1 reads MGHRA; CDR2 reads YSYEKL. The CDR3 reads CASSQVQLSSNVLTF. The CDR3 nucleotides read TGCGCCAGCAGCCAAGTGCAGCTGAGCTCCAACGTCCTGACTTTC.

The gene calls are TRBV30 and TRBJ2-7; D possibly corresponds to TRBD2 (6 bases). Between the trimmed V and J ends, which lost 4 bases and 7 bases, there was a span of 17 bases. Germline loops: CDR1 GTSNPN, CDR2 SVGIG (reference sequence). The CDR3 extends over 13 amino acids. CDR3 in DNA: TGTGCCTGGAAGTCGGGCGGGGTGAAGGAGCAGTACTTC. It translates to CAWKSGGVKEQYF.

The chain links TRBV2 to TRBJ2-5, with D perhaps matching TRBD2 (6 bases). Trimming stripped 4 bases from V and 4 bases from J, with 16 bases between. This CDR3 is built from 15 residues. Germline values: CDR1 SNHLY, CDR2 FYNNEI. The CDR3 DNA follows: TGTGCCAGCAGTGCTGGGGCGGGAAGGGGAGAGACCCAGTACTTC. This sequence encodes CASSAGAGRGETQYF.

The chain has TRBV7-8 and TRBJ2-5; D unclear. V was shortened by 8 bases and J by 1 base, with 8 bases between the two germline ends. The germline CDR1 and CDR2 sequences are SGHVS and FQNEAQ. This CDR3 spans 12 amino acids. The CDR3 here is CASVGVQETQYF. The CDR3 nucleotides are TGTGCCAGCGTCGGAGTCCAAGAGACCCAGTACTTC.

This clonotype has a single count. V is TRBV5-7 and J is TRBJ2-7; TRBD2 agrees at 9 bases. Being an ORF, TRBV5-7 has a function that is uncertain. The J segment lost 3 bases and the V segment lost 1 base, leaving 2 bases of the junction unmatched. CDR3 length equals 14 residues. The CDR3 sequence is CASSLKLAGYEQYF. The CDR3 DNA sequence: TGTGCCAGCAGCTTGAAACTAGCGGGCTACGAGCAGTACTTC.

This clonotype was counted once. The chain has TRBV18 and TRBJ2-7; 7 bases line up with TRBD1. J was trimmed by 2 bases and V by 6 bases; bases with no gene match: 7. CDR3 size: 14 residues. Germline CDR1 is KGHSH and CDR2 is LQKENI. Here the CDR3 reads CASSPGTATYEQYF. The DNA of the CDR3 is TGTGCCAGCTCCCCCGGGACAGCCACCTACGAGCAGTACTTC.

This rearrangement joins TRBV29-1 to TRBJ1-3; D ambiguous. The CDR3 consists of 12 residues. The germline CDR1 and CDR2 sequences are SQVTM and ANQGSEA. Trimming shortened V by 6 bases and J by 4 bases, and 10 bases separated the two germline ends. CDR3 amino acids: CSVTHGGNTIYF. CDR3 in DNA: TGCAGCGTGACCCATGGAGGAAACACCATATATTTT.

This chain links TRBV27 with TRBJ1-1; tentative D call: TRBD1 (5 bases). Per germline, CDR1 MNHEY and CDR2 SMNVEV (reference sequence). The V end lost 3 bases, the J end lost 6 bases, and 11 bases lay between the germline ends. CDR3 length: 13 amino acids. The CDR3 protein is CASSFREGPEAFF. The CDR3 DNA follows: TGTGCCAGCAGTTTCAGGGAGGGTCCTGAAGCTTTCTTT.

The chain couples TRBV29-1 to TRBJ1-3, with unresolved D. This CDR3 comprises 13 residues. Germline V gene data show CDR1 as SQVTM and CDR2 as ANQGSEA. Trimming shortened V by 4 bases and J by 0 bases, and 7 bases separated the two germline ends. The CDR3 spells CSVGSISGNTIYF. The CDR3, as DNA: TGCAGCGTTGGATCAATCTCTGGAAACACCATATATTTT.

The V gene is TRBV4-1, the J gene TRBJ2-5; possibly TRBD1 or TRBD2 for D (5 bases each). Trimming took 2 bases from V and 4 from J, leaving 14 bases between them. Per germline, CDR1 MGHRA and CDR2 YSYEKL. CDR3 length equals 15 residues. CDR3 sequence reads: CASSQSFFGGETQYF. In DNA, the CDR3 is TGCGCCAGCAGCCAATCCTTTTTTGGGGGAGAGACCCAGTACTTC.

CDR3 sequence: CASRIDSIYGYTF. CDR3 coding DNA: TGTGCCAGCAGGATCGACAGTATCTATGGCTACACCTTC. The chain joins TRBV28 to TRBJ1-2; maybe TRBD1 (5 bases). Germline V gene data show CDR1 as MDHEN and CDR2 as SYDVKM. The CDR3 length is 13 residues. V was shortened by 6 bases and J by 4 bases, with 12 bases between the two germline ends.

The table lists this clonotype with a count of one. The chain joins TRBV7-3 to TRBJ2-1; tentative D call: TRBD2 (6 bases). The CDR3 is made up of 14 amino acids. The V gene's germline CDR1 is SGHTA and CDR2 FQGTGA. Deletions cut 5 bases from V and 1 base from J, with 9 bases between. This CDR3 reads CASSQGLSYNEQFF. The CDR3 nucleotides are TGTGCCAGCAGCCAGGGACTGTCCTACAATGAGCAGTTCTTC.

This clonotype has just one count. This sequence joins TRBV5-1 and TRBJ2-2, with 7 positions matching TRBD2. CDR1 SGHRS and CDR2 YFSETQ come from the germline V gene. The CDR3 runs to 18 residues. J gave up 6 bases and V 4 bases, and 18 bases lay outside the gene matches. DNA of the CDR3: TGCGCCAGCAGCCTCCCGGGATGGGGGAGGGCCGACGCCGGGGAGCTGTTTTTT. Amino acid sequence: CASSLPGWGRADAGELFF.

This clonotype has just a few counts. The chain links TRBV28 to TRBJ2-7; D remains unclear. The CDR3 is 12 amino acids. Trimming pared 6 bases from V and 2 bases from J, leaving 8 bases between. Germline CDR1 and CDR2: MDHEN and SYDVKM. The CDR3 loop is CASSRGTYEQYF. The CDR3 bases are TGTGCCAGCAGCCGCGGAACCTACGAGCAGTACTTC.